This record concerns one T cell receptor beta chain sequence. Its antigen is undetermined. Produced via immunoSEQ multiplex PCR; TCRdb's table is partial and in-frame only. The table lists tens of thousands of clones, around nine tenths of them singletons. The source of the sample is a study of cytomegalovirus exposure and HLA in healthy donors. Whole-study findings and limits: In vitro, three CMV-associated chains proved specific for CMV antigens.

This clonotype originated in a woman aged 25 to 39 in good health and CMV-seronegative. The sample comprised PBMCs.

The CDR3 region has the DNA TGTGCCAGCAGCAATAAACTACTAGCGGGAGTCTATAATGAGCAGTTCTTC. Amino acid sequence: CASSNKLLAGVYNEQFF. This chain connects TRBV21-1 to TRBJ2-1; TRBD2 is the table's D call and was not checked against the DNA. TRBV21-1 counts as a pseudogene. The CDR3 length is 17 residues.